Listed below are T cell receptor beta chains from one sample, sequenced in a study of CD8 T cells in ankylosing spondylitis. TCRdb itself ran the 5' RACE reads through MiXCR, one entry per CDR3 protein. The sample lists tens of thousands of distinct CDR3 sequences, more than 5.5% occurring once. Material for sequencing was synovial fluid, either unsorted or a sorted T cell fraction (not recorded which). Source of these receptors: a male donor with ankylosing spondylitis. Each CDR3 is given with its conserved first and last residue.

TRBJ2-1,TRBV19,CASRLTGGDNEQFF
TRBJ2-5,TRBV2,CASSKARGKQETQYF
TRBJ1-1,TRBV7-9,CASSLGSLATEAFF
TRBJ2-7,TRBV7-2,CASSSGPNYEQYF
TRBJ1-6,TRBV2,CASSDSPPRPLHF
TRBJ1-2,TRBV2,CASRTDRTDYGYTF
TRBJ2-2,TRBV12-3/TRBV12-4,CASRQTGTGNTGELFF
TRBJ2-5,TRBV20-1,CSARDYREQETQYF
TRBJ2-6,TRBV9,CASSVVGGLLSGANVLTF
TRBJ2-7,TRBV7-2,CASSLQGQGDYEQYF
TRBJ1-1,TRBV5-1,CGVRRGTADTEAFF
TRBJ2-2,TRBV4-3,CASSQDFGGMHTGELFF
TRBJ2-2,TRBV12-3/TRBV12-4,CASSFSRLAGGPNTGELFF
TRBJ2-2,TRBV5-1,CASSLAAGPGELFF
TRBJ2-7,TRBV19,CASSMNQGPYEQYF
TRBJ1-5,TRBV27,CASSFRGWPGGSNQPQHF
TRBJ2-3,TRBV6-1,CASRGAQGTDTQYF
TRBJ1-2,TRBV4-3,CASSQELGMHYGYTF
TRBJ1-3,TRBV7-2,CASSTGVSGNTIYF
TRBJ2-1,TRBV11-3,CASSYITTSNEQFF
TRBJ2-5,TRBV20-1,CSARDTTGVQETQYF
TRBJ1-2,TRBV29-1,CSVVAPGTGDGYTF
TRBJ1-1,TRBV29-1,CSVVLWGGTEAFF
TRBJ1-4,TRBV27,CASSLQGPNEKLFF
TRBJ2-1,TRBV7-3,CASSVSGLAYNEQFF
TRBJ1-2,TRBV28,CASRPTGTQPFGYTF
TRBJ1-2,TRBV5-1,CASSPLGGSVVGYTF
TRBJ2-2,TRBV7-8,CASSPPHGELFF
TRBJ2-1,TRBV5-5,CASSRQYESSYNEQFF
TRBJ2-3,TRBV5-4,CASSLDGTSGRSYF
TRBJ1-1,TRBV7-3,CASSLSCCTEAFF
TRBJ2-3,TRBV7-9,CASSLAQDYYVPDTQYF
TRBJ2-1,TRBV7-3,CASSTQGNFNEQFF